The rows below give T cell receptor beta chains drawn from one sample of a study of cytomegalovirus exposure and HLA in healthy donors. Sequencing used immunoSEQ multiplex PCR; TCRdb keeps in-frame clones, though not all of them. This sample has tens of thousands of clones, with less than 90% found just once. Sequencing used PBMCs. These receptors originate from a woman aged 18-29 years in good health and CMV-seropositive. The CDR3 runs from the conserved cysteine through the conserved F or W. The D gene is left open where the match is weak. Not all rows give a size; the values are once, few, many and, for expanded clones, a class.

j_call v_call d_call clone_size cdr3_aa cdr3_nt
TRBJ1-1 TRBV10-2 . once CATLTGDTEAFF TGCGCCACCCTGACGGGGGACACTGAAGCTTTCTTT
TRBJ1-2 TRBV5-4 . . CASSESGGHYGYTF TGTGCCAGCAGCGAATCGGGGGGGCACTATGGCTACACCTTC
TRBJ2-7 TRBV28 TRBD1 . CASSLDSAGTGGYEQYF TGTGCCAGCAGTTTAGACAGCGCCGGGACAGGGGGGTACGAGCAGTACTTC
TRBJ2-2 TRBV7-9 . . CASSLSGETGELFF TGTGCCAGCAGCTTATCGGGGGAGACCGGGGAGCTGTTTTTT
TRBJ1-2 TRBV6-5 TRBD1 . CASRGQGLGYGYTF TGTGCCAGCAGGGGACAGGGCTTAGGCTATGGCTACACCTTC
TRBJ2-3 TRBV18 TRBD2 . CASSPTSGGTDTQYF TGTGCCAGCTCACCGACTAGCGGGGGGACAGATACGCAGTATTTT
TRBJ2-5 TRBV4-1 . . CASSQHRNSDTETQYF TGCGCCAGCAGCCAGCACCGGAACTCTGACACAGAGACCCAGTACTTC
TRBJ2-4 TRBV4-2 . . CASSQDTGWNIQYF TGTGCCAGCAGTCAAGATACAGGGTGGAACATTCAGTACTTC
TRBJ1-1 TRBV27 . . CASSLWGDGETEAFF TGTGCCAGCAGTTTATGGGGGGACGGAGAAACTGAAGCTTTCTTT
TRBJ1-5 TRBV28 . . CASSPRQSPRNQPQHF TGTGCCAGCAGTCCACGACAGTCCCCCCGGAATCAGCCCCAGCATTTT
TRBJ1-2 TRBV2 TRBD1 . CASVSRGLNYGYTF TGTGCCAGCGTTTCCAGGGGGCTTAACTATGGCTACACCTTC
TRBJ2-1 TRBV7-2 TRBD1 . CASSLLGQGMDEQFF TGTGCCAGCAGCTTACTGGGACAGGGTATGGATGAGCAGTTCTTC
TRBJ2-7 TRBV28 TRBD2 . CASSYTRLAGGTGQYF TGTGCCAGCAGTTACACTAGGCTAGCGGGGGGCACCGGGCAGTACTTC
TRBJ1-1 TRBV28 TRBD1 . CASSLGTGPTEAFF TGTGCCAGCAGTTTAGGGACAGGACCTACTGAAGCTTTCTTT
TRBJ2-1 TRBV7-9 TRBD2 . CASSPPGLVTWEQFF TGTGCCAGCAGCCCGCCGGGACTAGTGACATGGGAGCAGTTCTTC
TRBJ2-1 TRBV19 TRBD1 . CASSVQGAQFF TGTGCCAGTAGTGTACAGGGGGCCCAGTTCTTC
TRBJ1-6 TRBV7-2 . . CASSLGENSPLHF TGTGCCAGCAGCTTAGGTGAGAATTCACCCCTCCACTTT
TRBJ2-1 TRBV7-7 TRBD2 . CASSLGPYRTSGETYNEQFF TGTGCCAGCAGCTTAGGTCCCTACCGGACTAGCGGGGAAACTTACAATGAGCAGTTCTTC
TRBJ1-2 TRBV27 . . CASSPSRSLYGYTF TGTGCCAGCAGTCCCTCCCGGTCCCTCTATGGCTACACCTTC
TRBJ1-1 TRBV5-1 TRBD1 . CASSLASSGTADTEAFF TGCGCCAGCAGCTTGGCCTCATCCGGGACAGCAGACACTGAAGCTTTCTTT
TRBJ1-1 TRBV6-5 . . CASTFGAGNTEAFF TGTGCCAGCACCTTTGGGGCAGGGAACACTGAAGCTTTCTTT
TRBJ2-1 TRBV19 . . CASTSGQKGNEQFF .
TRBJ1-3 TRBV6-6 . . CASSGPGAPSGNTIYF TGTGCCAGCAGTGGCCCAGGGGCCCCCTCTGGAAACACCATATATTTT
TRBJ1-2 TRBV9 TRBD1 once CASSVGQGGNYGYTF TGTGCCAGCAGCGTAGGACAGGGGGGAAACTATGGCTACACCTTC
TRBJ1-4 TRBV4-3 . . CASSQDPAGEKLFF TGCGCCAGCAGCCAAGACCCGGCGGGTGAAAAACTGTTTTTT
TRBJ2-2 TRBV12-2 . few CASRLARRTLNTGELFF TGTGCAAGTCGCTTAGCCAGGCGAACCTTAAACACCGGGGAGCTGTTTTTT
TRBJ2-7 TRBV28 TRBD2 . CASGEGQRYEQYF TGTGCCAGCGGGGAGGGCCAACGCTACGAGCAGTACTTC
TRBJ1-6 TRBV27 . . CATGSSYNSPLHF TGTGCCACAGGCAGCTCCTATAATTCACCCCTCCACTTT
TRBJ1-1 TRBV5-4 TRBD1 . CASRQGDRTEAFF TGTGCCAGCAGACAGGGGGATCGGACTGAAGCTTTCTTT
TRBJ2-5 TRBV7-8 TRBD2 . CASSFSGGGETQYF TGTGCCAGCAGCTTCTCGGGGGGGGGAGAGACCCAGTACTTC
TRBJ1-2 TRBV23-1 . . CASSRHLTTNYGYTF TGCGCCAGCAGTCGACACCTAACAACTAACTATGGCTACACCTTC
TRBJ1-2 TRBV6-1 . . CASSEVASTTAYGYTF TGTGCCAGCAGTGAAGTCGCGAGTACTACCGCATATGGCTACACCTTC
TRBJ1-2 TRBV7-2 . . CASSLGEGYGYTF TGTGCCAGCAGCTTAGGGGAGGGGTATGGCTACACCTTC
TRBJ1-2 TRBV6-1 . . CASSTDRGNHYGYTF TGTGCCAGCAGCACTGACAGAGGTAATCACTATGGCTACACCTTC
TRBJ2-1 TRBV6-1 . . CASSENGNEQFF TGTGCCAGCAGTGAAAACGGTAATGAGCAGTTCTTC
TRBJ2-5 TRBV6-1 . . CASSTQVSSKTQYF TGTGCCAGCAGTACACAGGTGTCCTCTAAGACCCAGTACTTC
TRBJ1-3 TRBV7-6 TRBD1 . CASSLGRGNTIYF TGTGCCAGCAGCTTAGGCAGGGGGAACACCATATATTTT
TRBJ2-3 TRBV7-3 TRBD1 . CASSQDTGQGFADTQYF TGTGCCAGCAGTCAAGATACAGGACAGGGGTTCGCAGATACGCAGTATTTT
TRBJ2-7 TRBV28 . . CASRDTAYEQYF TGTGCCAGTCGAGACACGGCCTACGAGCAGTACTTC
TRBJ2-1 TRBV13 . . CAGGVKGGTGNNEQFF TGTGCCGGAGGCGTCAAGGGGGGGACAGGAAACAATGAGCAGTTCTTC
TRBJ2-7 TRBV30 . . CAWERRSSGYEQYF TGTGCCTGGGAAAGGCGTAGCTCGGGCTACGAGCAGTACTTC
TRBJ2-4 TRBV7-3 TRBD1 . CASSLGQGAYIQYF TGTGCCAGCAGCTTGGGACAGGGGGCCTACATTCAGTACTTC
TRBJ2-6 TRBV4-3 . . CASSQDFQGIDVLTF TGCGCCAGCAGCCAAGATTTTCAGGGTATCGACGTCCTGACTTTC
TRBJ2-5 TRBV11-3 . . CASSPTGNQETQYF TGTGCCAGCAGCCCCACAGGGAACCAAGAGACCCAGTACTTC
TRBJ2-7 TRBV7-3 TRBD1 . CASSVRQGGEQYF TGTGCCAGCAGCGTTCGACAGGGTGGTGAGCAGTACTTC
TRBJ2-5 TRBV14 . . CASSQGAGTQYF TGTGCCAGCAGCCAAGGGGCGGGGACCCAGTACTTC
TRBJ1-1 TRBV6-5 . . CASSSRTGNTEAFF TGTGCCAGCAGTTCCAGAACAGGAAACACTGAAGCTTTCTTT
TRBJ1-6 TRBV2 TRBD1 . CASSPGGLGSPLHF TGTGCCAGCAGCCCAGGGGGTTTAGGGTCACCCCTCCACTTT